These 8 T cell receptor beta chains were all obtained from the same sample, sequenced in a study of blood T cells in healthy people across ages (dated by TCRdb to about 2015). The library was prepared using 5' RACE. This sample was sequenced with an Illumina HiSeq 2500. The second PCR ran for about 7 to 11 cycles and used a J-beta primer mix along with a sample-barcoded 5' primer. TCRdb trimmed public reads at Q25 via fastp, called clones via MiXCR and kept in-frame beta chains. For every CDR3 protein sequence, its rows merge into one entry that carries the most common genes and DNA. This sample holds hundreds of thousands of distinct CDR3 sequences; around 50% were observed only once. In total, the top ten clones hold roughly 24% of the sample. The source material was blood. The receptors originated from a man aged 35-49 years in good health.

This clonotype was seen a single time. The V and J genes are TRBV9 and TRBJ2-3; D unclear. The CDR3 totals 16 residues. CDR1 is SGDLS, CDR2 YYNGEE, per germline. V was clipped by 0 bases and J by 0 bases, with 11 bases between them. The CDR3 nucleotides read TGTGCCAGCAGCGTAGGTCCCTCCATGAGCACAGATACGCAGTATTTT. This encodes CASSVGPSMSTDTQYF. The full variable domain, in which reference TRBV9 and TRBJ2-3 provide the parts outside the CDR3, is DSGVTQTPKHLITATGQRVTLRCSPRSGDLSVYWYQQSLDQGLQFLIQYYNGEERAKGNILERFSAQQFPDLHSELNLSSLELGDSALYFCASSVGPSMSTDTQYFGPGTRLTVL.

This clonotype has only one observation. One end of the junction varies from germline; a read error may be responsible. V and J are TRBV6-5 and TRBJ2-2, with TRBD1 as a possible D gene (6 bases). The germline CDR1 and CDR2 sequences are MNHEY and SVGAGI. The CDR3 has 16 residues. The CDR3 bases are TGCGCCAGCAGTTACGCCTTACGACAGGTGGACGGGGAGCTGTTTTTT. Its protein is CASSYALRQVDGELFF.

This chain joins TRBV10-3 and TRBJ2-7, with D possibly being TRBD2 (5 bases). TRBJ2-4 explains the end of the DNA better; the J call may be wrong. The CDR3 length is 15 residues. The germline CDR1 and CDR2 sequences are ENHRY and SYGVKD. CDR3 protein: CAISDPEGTRNIQYF. The CDR3, as DNA: TGTGCCATCAGTGACCCCGAGGGAACCCGCAACATTCAGTACTTC.

This clonotype came up a few times. The chain links TRBV29-1 to TRBJ2-1; perhaps TRBD2 as D (5 bases). The germline V and J ends were trimmed by 6 bases and 8 bases, with 17 bases remaining between them. Germline V gene lookup returns CDR1 SQVTM and CDR2 ANQGSEA. The CDR3 is 13 residues long. The CDR3 nucleotides read TGCAGCGTCCGGGGTAAAGATCTCCATGAGCAGTTCTTC. Encoded protein: CSVRGKDLHEQFF.

A few counts support this clonotype. The chain recombines TRBV6-6 with TRBJ1-5, with 8 bases matching TRBD1. The CDR3 length is 16 residues. CDR1 and CDR2 (germline): MNHNY, SVGAGI (reference sequence). V was pared by 4 bases and J by 4 bases, with 9 bases of the junction left unmatched. DNA for the CDR3: TGTGCCAGCAGTTCGTACGACAGGGGATGGAATCAGCCCCAGCATTTT. Translated, it gives CASSSYDRGWNQPQHF.

On this clonotype itself: A junction boundary mismatches the germline segment, possibly from a read error. The J gene is TRBJ1-1, the V gene TRBV20-1; D is unclear. Germline V gives CDR1 DFQATT, CDR2 SNEGSKA (reference sequence). The CDR3 is 13 residues long. The CDR3 nucleotides are TGCAGTGCTCGTCCATACCAGAACACTGAGGCTTTCTTT. As protein: CSARPYQNTEAFF.

This chain joins TRBV15 and TRBJ2-7; D is possibly TRBD2 (6 bases). Looked up from germline, CDR1 is LNHNV and CDR2 is YYDKDF (reference sequence). V dropped 0 bases and J dropped 6 bases, with 12 bases sitting between them. This CDR3 contains 14 residues. The CDR3 nucleotides read TGTGCCACCAGCAGAGACAACATGGGAGGCGAGCAGTACTTC. Encoded protein: CATSRDNMGGEQYF.

A few counts support this clonotype. The chain carries TRBV11-2 and TRBJ1-4, with D possibly matching TRBD1 (5 bases). Germline-derived CDR1 and CDR2 are SGHAT and FQNNGV. The CDR3 length is 12 residues. V was shortened by 3 bases and J by 8 bases, with 7 bases between the two germline ends. The CDR3 loop is CASSFSGEKLFF. The CDR3 DNA follows: TGTGCCAGCAGCTTCTCAGGGGAAAAACTGTTTTTT.